The T cell receptor beta chain described here comes from a study of T cells in Graves' hyperthyroidism and ophthalmopathy. Germline values: CDR1 MNHEY, CDR2 SVGAGI. Trimming took 5 bases from V and 4 from J; bases not matched to a gene: 8. The CDR3 runs 15 residues. Using RNA transcripts as the source, TCR beta CDR3 regions were amplified. The TCR CDR3 first-round RT-PCR relied on the HTBI primer set. MiXCR was run by TCRdb on the multiplex PCR reads, yielding one entry per CDR3 protein. This sample has 85,000 to 110,000 distinct CDR3 sequences, with 47% found just once. Hyperthyroidism, newly diagnosed and lasting under 2 months, affected patients aged 18 to 65. Thyroid ultrasound and orbital computed tomography, with clinical symptoms and serum thyroxine and TRAb, informed diagnoses. This clonotype occurred many times. What it recognizes is unknown. Study findings and constraints: Most thyroid clonotypes expanded above 0.001 appeared in blood too. Median prediction lead before ophthalmopathy onset was 6.5 months with the model.

The receptor was isolated from a man in his forties with Graves' hyperthyroidism. Material: blood. This rearrangement joins TRBV6-5 to TRBJ1-5, with 7 bases aligning to TRBD1. The CDR3 DNA is TGTGCCAGCAGTCCGGGACAGCGAAAAAATCAGCCCCAGCATTTT. This encodes CASSPGQRKNQPQHF.